This T cell receptor beta chain was captured in a study of shared clonotypes between healthy human individuals. The study separated CD4+ cells into CD45RA+ naive and CD45RA-negative memory subsets. V lost 0 bases to trimming and J lost 7 bases, with 14 bases between them. The CDR3 extends over 14 amino acids. The germline V gene encodes CDR1 SGHNT and CDR2 YYREEE (reference sequence). TCRdb's table, derived via immunoSEQ multiplex PCR, lists solely in-frame clones and lacks some. The sample lists roughly 650,000 clones, approximately 97% occurring once. V gene TRBV5-4 combines with J gene TRBJ2-7; tentatively, D is TRBD1 (5 bases). This clonotype was obtained from a woman under 40 in good health. The sample comprised naive CD4+ T cells sorted from blood. Subset reported: CD45RA+ positively selected. CDR3 amino acids: CASSLAVGVREQYF. As DNA, the CDR3 is TGTGCCAGCAGCTTGGCGGTAGGGGTCCGGGAGCAGTACTTC.